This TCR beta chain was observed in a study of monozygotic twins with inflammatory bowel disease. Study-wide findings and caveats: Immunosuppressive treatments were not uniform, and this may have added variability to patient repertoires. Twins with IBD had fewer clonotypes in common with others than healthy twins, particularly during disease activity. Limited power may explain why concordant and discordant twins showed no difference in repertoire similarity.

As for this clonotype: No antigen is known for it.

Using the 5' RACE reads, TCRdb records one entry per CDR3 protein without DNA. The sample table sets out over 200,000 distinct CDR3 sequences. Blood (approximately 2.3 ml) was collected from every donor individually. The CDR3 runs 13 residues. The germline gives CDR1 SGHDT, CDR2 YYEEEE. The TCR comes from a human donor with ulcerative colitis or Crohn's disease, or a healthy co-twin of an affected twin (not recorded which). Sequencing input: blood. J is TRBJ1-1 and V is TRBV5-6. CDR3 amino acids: CASSSGRYTEAFF.